The 5 T cell receptor beta chains below were found in one sample sequenced in a study of cytomegalovirus exposure and HLA in healthy donors. Assay used: immunoSEQ multiplex PCR; TCRdb lists only in-frame clones, some missing. In the table there are fewer than 350,000 clones, 88% of which are singletons. Sequencing was done on a sample of PBMCs. The receptors stem from a young woman in good health and CMV-seronegative.

The chain joins TRBV28 to TRBJ1-4; D not certain. The V end was cut by 8 bases, the J end by 1 base, with 8 bases between. The CDR3 covers 13 residues. CDR1 MDHEN and CDR2 SYDVKM come from the germline V gene. CDR3 nucleotide sequence: TGTGCCAGCGGCCCATTAACTAATGAAAAACTGTTTTTT. Amino acid sequence: CASGPLTNEKLFF.

The chain has TRBV19 and TRBJ1-2; tentative D call: TRBD1 (6 bases). V was trimmed by 5 bases and J by 4 bases, leaving 14 bases between them. The CDR3 runs 14 residues. Germline CDR1 is LNHDA and CDR2 is SQIVND (reference sequence). CDR3 loop: CASSGETGRYGYTF. The CDR3 coding sequence is TGTGCCAGTAGTGGGGAAACAGGGCGCTATGGCTACACCTTC.

V gene TRBV11-2 combines with J gene TRBJ2-7, with 11 bases identical to TRBD2. The CDR3 spans 15 residues. In germline, CDR1 is SGHAT, CDR2 FQNNGV. Trimming removed 5 bases from V and 4 bases from J; junction bases left unmatched: 7. CDR3: CASSRTSGRSYEQYF. For the CDR3, the DNA is TGTGCCAGCAGCCGAACTAGCGGGAGATCGTACGAGCAGTACTTC.

The chain recombines TRBV5-1 with TRBJ2-1; 11 bases match TRBD2. From germline, CDR1 is SGHRS and CDR2 YFSETQ. This CDR3 has 17 amino acids. Trimming at V came to 1 base and at J to 8 bases, leaving 11 bases not matched to a gene. CDR3 DNA sequence: TGCGCCAGCAGCTTGCGGGCTAATAGCGGGAGGGCCGATGAGCAGTTCTTC. Amino acids: CASSLRANSGRADEQFF.

Regarding this clone: Germline and junction disagree at one end, which may indicate a read error. This chain links TRBV7-7 with TRBJ1-1, with 9 bases that match TRBD1. CDR1 and CDR2 from the germline V gene are SSHAT and FNYEAQ (reference sequence). This CDR3 spans 13 amino acids. The CDR3, as DNA: TGTGCTAGCAGCCTCGGACAGGGGACTGAAGCTTTCTTT. Its translation is CASSLGQGTEAFF.